The 3 T cell receptor beta chains given below trace back to one sample, sequenced in a study of memory CD4+ T cells and cytomegalovirus serostatus. Libraries were prepared by immunoSEQ multiplex PCR; TCRdb keeps only in-frame clonotypes and omits some of them. The sample records under 50,000 clones, 74% being singletons. The sort gate was single viable CD3+CD4+CD8-CD45RO+ cells for memory CD4+ T cells. The source material was memory CD4+ T cells from blood. The receptors come from an adult in good health and CMV-seropositive.

This chain joins TRBV19 and TRBJ2-7; 8 positions match TRBD2. With 1 base clipped from V and 3 bases from J, the junction kept 5 bases outside the gene matches. The germline gives CDR1 LNHDA, CDR2 SQIVND (reference sequence). The CDR3 is 15 residues long. CDR3 DNA sequence: TGTGCCAGTAGTATAGCAGGGACTAGGGGCTACGAGCAGTACTTC. Protein: CASSIAGTRGYEQYF.

This chain uses TRBV10-2 with TRBJ2-1, with 11 bases aligning to TRBD2. J was trimmed by 0 bases and V by 6 bases; bases with no gene match: 4. Germline V CDR1 and CDR2: WSHSY, SAAADI. This CDR3 is built from 16 residues. The CDR3 here is CASRELAGDSYNEQFF. The CDR3 region has the DNA TGCGCCAGCAGGGAACTAGCGGGGGACTCCTACAATGAGCAGTTCTTC.

The J gene is TRBJ1-5, the V gene TRBV9; D possibly corresponds to TRBD1 (6 bases). Trimming left V 5 bases short and J 0 bases short, with 12 bases between. The CDR3 extends over 15 amino acids. CDR1 and CDR2 from the germline V gene are SGDLS and YYNGEE. This CDR3 is CASSNTGFSNQPQHF. CDR3 coding DNA: TGTGCCAGCAGTAACACAGGGTTTAGCAATCAGCCCCAGCATTTT. Supplemented by reference TRBV9 and TRBJ1-5, the full variable domain reads DSGVTQTPKHLITATGQRVTLRCSPRSGDLSVYWYQQSLDQGLQFLIQYYNGEERAKGNILERFSAQQFPDLHSELNLSSLELGDSALYFCASSNTGFSNQPQHFGDGTRLSIL.